The TCR beta chain described here comes from a study of OX40 agonist ivuxolimab in advanced cancers. Study-level background: The dose-escalation group included hepatocellular carcinoma, melanoma, renal cell carcinoma and head and neck cancer. Earlier anti-PD-1, anti-PD-L1 or anti-CTLA-4 therapy was permitted; 30% to 50% had received some.

Study outcomes and limitations: Researchers did not determine the expanded peripheral T cells' antigen specificity.

As to this clone: Its antigen is as yet unknown.

Profiled with immunoSEQ multiplex PCR; TCRdb holds only in-frame clones, not every one. The repertoire holds tens of thousands of clones, over 80% seen once, with 4% to 5.5% in the top ten. Patients were excluded for autoimmune disease history or systemic immunosuppression. The source was CD4+ or CD8+ T cells sorted from blood, collected in a trial of the OX40 agonist ivuxolimab. The clonotype was recovered from an adult with an advanced solid tumor such as melanoma, head and neck, liver or kidney cancer.

In DNA form, the CDR3 reads TGTGCCAGCAGGGGCGGGACAGGGGGCGAAAAACTGTTTTTT. Encoded protein: CASRGGTGGEKLFF. V is TRBV2 and J is TRBJ1-4; TRBD1 agrees at 12 bases. The CDR3 is 14 residues long. In germline, CDR1 is SNHLY, CDR2 FYNNEI. J lost 8 bases, V lost 6 bases, and 4 bases had no gene match. The entire variable domain, with the rest obtained from reference TRBV2 and TRBJ1-4, is as follows: EPEVTQTPSHQVTQMGQEVILRCVPISNHLYFYWYRQILGQKVEFLVSFYNNEISEKSEIFDDQFSVERPDGSNFTLKIRSTKLEDSAMYFCASRGGTGGEKLFFGSGTQLSVL.